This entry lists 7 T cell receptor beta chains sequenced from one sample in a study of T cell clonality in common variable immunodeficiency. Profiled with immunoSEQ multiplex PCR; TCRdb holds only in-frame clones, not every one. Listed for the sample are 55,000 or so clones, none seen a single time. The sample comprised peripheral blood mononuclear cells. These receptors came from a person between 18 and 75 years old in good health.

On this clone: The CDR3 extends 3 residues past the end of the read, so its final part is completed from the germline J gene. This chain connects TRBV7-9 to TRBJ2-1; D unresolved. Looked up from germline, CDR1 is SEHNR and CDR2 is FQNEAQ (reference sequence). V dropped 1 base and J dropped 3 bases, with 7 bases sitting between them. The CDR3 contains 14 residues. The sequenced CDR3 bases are TGTGCCAGCAGCTTAGAGGGTCTCTACAATGAG. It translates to CASSLEGLYNE. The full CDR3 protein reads CASSLEGLYNEQFF.

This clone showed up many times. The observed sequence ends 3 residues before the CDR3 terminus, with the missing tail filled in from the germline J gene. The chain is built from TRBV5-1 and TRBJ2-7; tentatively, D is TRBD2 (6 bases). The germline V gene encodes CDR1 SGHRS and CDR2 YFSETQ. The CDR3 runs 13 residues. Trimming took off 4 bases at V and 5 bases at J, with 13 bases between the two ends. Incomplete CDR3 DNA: TGCGCCAGCAGCGGCGGACTAAAAAACGAG. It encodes CASSGGLKNE. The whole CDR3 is CASSGGLKNEQYF.

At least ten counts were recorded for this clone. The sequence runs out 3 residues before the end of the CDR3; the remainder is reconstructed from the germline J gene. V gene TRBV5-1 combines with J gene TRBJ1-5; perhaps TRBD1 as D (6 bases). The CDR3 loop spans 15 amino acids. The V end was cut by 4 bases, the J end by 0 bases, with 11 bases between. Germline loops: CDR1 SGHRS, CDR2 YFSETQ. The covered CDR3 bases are TGCGCCAGCAGCCAAACGGACAGTAGCAATCAGCCC. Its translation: CASSQTDSSNQP. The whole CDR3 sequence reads CASSQTDSSNQPQHF.

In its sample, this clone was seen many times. This CDR3 reads CASSPISSTDTQYF. The sequenced part of the CDR3 DNA is TGTGCCAGCTCACCAATTTCTAGCACAGATACG. The chain joins TRBV18 to TRBJ2-3; D uncertain. The read halts 3 residues ahead of the CDR3 end, with the missing end drawn from the germline J gene. The germline gives CDR1 KGHSH, CDR2 LQKENI. The CDR3 covers 14 residues. V was shortened by 2 bases and J by 0 bases, with 6 bases between the two germline ends.

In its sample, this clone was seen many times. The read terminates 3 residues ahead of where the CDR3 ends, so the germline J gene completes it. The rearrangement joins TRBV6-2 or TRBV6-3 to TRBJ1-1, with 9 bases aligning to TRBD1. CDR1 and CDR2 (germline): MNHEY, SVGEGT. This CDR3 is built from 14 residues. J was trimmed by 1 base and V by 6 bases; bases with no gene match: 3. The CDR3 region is CASRSGQGNTEAFF. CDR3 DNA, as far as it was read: TGTGCCAGCAGATCGGGACAGGGGAACACTGAA.

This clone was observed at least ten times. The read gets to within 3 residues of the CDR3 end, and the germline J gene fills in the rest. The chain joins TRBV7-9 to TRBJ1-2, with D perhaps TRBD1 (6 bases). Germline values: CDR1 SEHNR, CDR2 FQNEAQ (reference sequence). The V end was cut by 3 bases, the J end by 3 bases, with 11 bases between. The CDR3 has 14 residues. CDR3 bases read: TGTGCCAGCAGCTTGGGGCCAGGGGACTATGGC. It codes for CASSLGPGDYG. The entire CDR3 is CASSLGPGDYGYTF.

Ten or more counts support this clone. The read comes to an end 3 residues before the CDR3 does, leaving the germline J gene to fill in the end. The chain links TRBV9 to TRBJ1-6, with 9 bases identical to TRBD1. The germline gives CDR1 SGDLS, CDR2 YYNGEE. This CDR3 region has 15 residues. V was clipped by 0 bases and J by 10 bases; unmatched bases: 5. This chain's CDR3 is CASSVEGQGGSPLHF. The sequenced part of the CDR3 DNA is TGTGCCAGCAGCGTAGAGGGACAGGGCGGATCACCC. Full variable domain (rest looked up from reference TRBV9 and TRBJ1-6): DSGVTQTPKHLITATGQRVTLRCSPRSGDLSVYWYQQSLDQGLQFLIQYYNGEERAKGNILERFSAQQFPDLHSELNLSSLELGDSALYFCASSVEGQGGSPLHFGNGTRLTVT.